The subject of this entry is one T cell receptor (beta chain). What it binds is unknown. Unique molecular identifiers had been added to the TCR beta cDNA libraries. Each CDR3 protein gets one entry after TCRdb re-called the PCR reads with MiXCR. The profile covers some 690,000 distinct CDR3 sequences, with 25% to 30% appearing a single time and approximately 0.6% taken by the ten largest. Per germline, CDR1 SGHRS and CDR2 YFSETQ. The CDR3 consists of 16 residues. Deletions cut 4 bases from V and 2 bases from J, with 18 bases between. This sample is part of a study of post-analysis software for immune sequencing data. Study in general: Included among the disease courses, which were recorded for the cohort, were relapsing-remitting, secondary progressive and progressive-relapsing multiple sclerosis. General study findings and limits: Controls showed lower frequencies than patients for four to six TRBV segments, and TRBV5-6, TRBV5-1 and TRBV20-1 were among these. Strong co-clustering by F measure was seen for same-batch samples.

The sequence derives from a girl between 10 and 17 years old with multiple sclerosis. The specimen sequenced was blood. The chain has TRBV5-1 and TRBJ2-5; D unclear. The CDR3 spells CASSPDVRVGQETQYF. The CDR3 DNA reads as TGCGCCAGCAGCCCCGACGTCCGGGTGGGGCAAGAGACCCAGTACTTC. The variable domain in full, with the rest retrieved from reference TRBV5-1 and TRBJ2-5, is KAGVTQTPRYLIKTRGQQVTLSCSPISGHRSVSWYQQTPGQGLQFLFEYFSETQRNKGNFPGRFSGRQFSNSRSEMNVSTLELGDSALYLCASSPDVRVGQETQYFGPGTRLLVL.